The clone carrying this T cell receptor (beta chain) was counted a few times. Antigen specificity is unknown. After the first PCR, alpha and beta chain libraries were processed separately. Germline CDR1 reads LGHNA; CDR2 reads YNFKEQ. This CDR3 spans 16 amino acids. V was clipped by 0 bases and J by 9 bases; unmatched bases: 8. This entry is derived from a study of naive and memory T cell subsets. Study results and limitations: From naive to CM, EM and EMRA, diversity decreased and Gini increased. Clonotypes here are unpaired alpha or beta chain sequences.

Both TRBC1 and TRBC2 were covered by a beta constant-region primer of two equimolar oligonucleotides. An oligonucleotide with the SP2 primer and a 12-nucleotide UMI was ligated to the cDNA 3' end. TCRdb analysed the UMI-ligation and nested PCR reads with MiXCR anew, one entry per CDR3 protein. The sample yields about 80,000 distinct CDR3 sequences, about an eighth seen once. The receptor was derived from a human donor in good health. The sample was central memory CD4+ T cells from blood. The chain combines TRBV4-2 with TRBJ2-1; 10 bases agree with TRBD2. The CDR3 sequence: CASSQDTASGSGEQFF. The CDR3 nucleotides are TGTGCCAGCAGCCAAGATACCGCTAGCGGGAGCGGTGAGCAGTTCTTC.